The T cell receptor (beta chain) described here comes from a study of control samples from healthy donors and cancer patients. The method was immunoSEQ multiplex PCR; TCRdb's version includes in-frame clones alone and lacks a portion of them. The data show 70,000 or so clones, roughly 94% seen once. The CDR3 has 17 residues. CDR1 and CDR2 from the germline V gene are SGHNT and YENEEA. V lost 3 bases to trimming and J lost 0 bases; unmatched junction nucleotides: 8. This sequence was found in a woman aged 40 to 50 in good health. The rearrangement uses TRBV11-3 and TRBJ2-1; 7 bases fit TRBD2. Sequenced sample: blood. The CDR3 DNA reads TGTGCCAGCAGCTTCGCGACTAGCAGATTCTCCTACAATGAGCAGTTCTTC. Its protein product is CASSFATSRFSYNEQFF.